This is a list of T cell receptor beta chains from one sample in a study of OX40 agonist ivuxolimab in advanced cancers. The data were produced by immunoSEQ multiplex PCR, yet TCRdb's version contains in-frame clones alone and is incomplete. The table shows roughly 93,000 clones, with about 91% occurring only once. This specimen was CD4+ or CD8+ T cells sorted from blood, taken in a trial of the OX40 agonist ivuxolimab. The receptors stem from an adult with an advanced solid tumor such as melanoma, head and neck, liver or kidney cancer. The CDR3 runs from the conserved cysteine through the conserved F or W. A D gene is named only where the DNA matches it firmly. The size field is filled for only some rows; it gives once, few, many or a size class.

d_call | clone_size | j_call | v_call | cdr3_nt | cdr3_aa
. | . | TRBJ1-1 | TRBV9 | TGTGCCAGCAGCGTAACCGGGCGAAACACTGAAGCTTTCTTT | CASSVTGRNTEAFF
. | . | TRBJ1-2 | TRBV19 | TGTGCCAGTAGTATCGGGGACTATGGCTACACCTTC | CASSIGDYGYTF
. | once | TRBJ2-2 | TRBV5-4 | TGTGCCAGCAGCCCGGACTCTATGGACACCGGGGAGCTGTTTTTT | CASSPDSMDTGELFF
TRBD2 | . | TRBJ2-7 | TRBV6-4 | TGTGCCAGCAGTGACTTTGTAGCGGGAGTTTCCTACGAGCAGTACTTC | CASSDFVAGVSYEQYF
. | . | TRBJ1-2 | TRBV5-1 | TGCGCCAGCAGCTTGGGGATCGGTTCGGTCTATGGCTACACCTTC | CASSLGIGSVYGYTF
. | . | TRBJ1-2 | TRBV5-4 | TGTGCCAGCAGCCATTTAGGATCACAGGTTCCCTATGGCTACACCTTC | CASSHLGSQVPYGYTF
. | . | TRBJ2-5 | TRBV30 | TGTGCCTGGAGTCGACAGGATGGAGAGACCCAGTACTTC | CAWSRQDGETQYF
. | few | TRBJ2-7 | TRBV6-1 | TGTGCCAGCAGTCAGTTCAGGGACGAGCAGTACTTC | CASSQFRDEQYF
. | . | TRBJ2-5 | TRBV6-6 | TGTGCCAGCAGACTCCTCCGCGCGGCAGGCCGGGAGACCCAGTACTTC | CASRLLRAAGRETQYF
TRBD2 | . | TRBJ2-1 | TRBV29-1 | TGCAGCGGAGCGGGGGTGACCTACAATGAGCAGTTCTTC | CSGAGVTYNEQFF
. | . | TRBJ2-3 | TRBV27 | TGTGCCAGCACGCAGGGCCCTAGCACAGATACGCAGTATTTT | CASTQGPSTDTQYF
. | . | TRBJ2-5 | TRBV19 | TGTGCCAGTAGTAGTTCCGGGACACACCAAGAGACCCAGTACTTC | CASSSSGTHQETQYF
TRBD1 | . | TRBJ2-7 | TRBV18 | TGTGCCAGCTCACGCTTGGGACAGGATGATGAGCAGTACTTC | CASSRLGQDDEQYF
TRBD1 | . | TRBJ1-6 | TRBV6-1 | TGTGCCAGCAGCACCACAGGGGTAAATTCACCCCTCCACTTT | CASSTTGVNSPLHF
. | . | TRBJ1-1 | TRBV7-9 | TGTGCCAGCAGCTTTGCGAACACTGAAGCTTTCTTT | CASSFANTEAFF
. | . | TRBJ1-4 | TRBV7-2 | TGTGCCAGCAGCTCGGTCAGTGTGCACAATGAAAAACTGTTTTTT | CASSSVSVHNEKLFF
. | . | TRBJ1-4 | TRBV19 | TGTGCCAGTAGTTATCAGGGGAGTGGGGAAAAACTGTTTTTT | CASSYQGSGEKLFF
TRBD1 | . | TRBJ2-2 | TRBV10-3 | TGTGCCATCAGTTCGACAGGGGTGAGGACCGGGGAGCTGTTTTTT | CAISSTGVRTGELFF
TRBD1 | . | TRBJ2-2 | TRBV18 | TGTGCCAGCTCACTAACCTCGGACAGGCGCACCGGGGAGCTGTTTTTT | CASSLTSDRRTGELFF
. | few | TRBJ2-7 | TRBV6-5 | TGTGCCAGCAGTTACGGACGTGGCGGGACCTACGAGCAGTACTTC | CASSYGRGGTYEQYF
. | . | TRBJ2-5 | TRBV14 | TGTGCCAGCAGCCAAAGCGGACTCCAAGAGACCCAGTACTTC | CASSQSGLQETQYF
TRBD1 | . | TRBJ1-1 | TRBV2 | TGTGCCAGCAGAGGACAGGGGGAGAACACTGAAGCTTTCTTT | CASRGQGENTEAFF
. | . | TRBJ1-3 | TRBV5-1 | TGCGCCAGCAGCTTGGAGGACGGGGACACCATATATTTT | CASSLEDGDTIYF
. | . | TRBJ2-1 | TRBV19 | TGTGCCAGTAGTATGCGACTAGGCCCTCAGTTGAATGAGCAGTTCTTC | CASSMRLGPQLNEQFF
. | . | TRBJ2-7 | TRBV25-1 | TGTGCCTGTCGGGGCACCGAATCCTACGAGCAGTACTTC | CACRGTESYEQYF
. | . | TRBJ1-3 | TRBV28 | TGTGCCAGCAGTCCAATACAAGGGGCAGGAAACACCATATATTTT | CASSPIQGAGNTIYF
. | . | TRBJ1-1 | TRBV6-1 | TGTGCCAGCAGTCCTGCCCGGGGGACTGAAGCTTTCTTT | CASSPARGTEAFF
TRBD1 | . | TRBJ1-3 | TRBV10-3 | TGTGCCATCAGGGAACAGGGGGCTGGAAACACCATATATTTT | CAIREQGAGNTIYF
. | few | TRBJ2-7 | TRBV19 | TGTGCCAGTGGAAAGGGGGAGCGGGGCTACGAGCAGTACTTC | CASGKGERGYEQYF
TRBD2 | . | TRBJ2-2 | TRBV5-4 | TGTGCCAGCAGCAACGGGACTAGCGGGACAAGAGGGGAGCTGTTTTTT | CASSNGTSGTRGELFF
. | . | TRBJ2-3 | TRBV21-1 | TGTGCCAGCAGCCGTTCCACCATAAACGGGGGGAGCCAGCGGGGGTCCATCCCGCAGTATTTT | CASSRSTINGGSQRGSIPQYF
. | once | TRBJ1-1 | TRBV30 | TGTGCCTGGAGTGTACGTTGGCTCAGGGAGAACACTGAAGCTTTCTTT | CAWSVRWLRENTEAFF
. | . | TRBJ1-2 | TRBV4-2 | TGTGCCAGCAGCCAAGCAATACAGGGAGCCTATGGCTACACCTTC | CASSQAIQGAYGYTF
. | . | TRBJ1-2 | TRBV7-8 | TGTGCCAGCAGCTCAGGGACGGGCAACTATGGCTACACCTTC | CASSSGTGNYGYTF
. | . | TRBJ1-1 | TRBV5-8 | TGTGCCAGCAGCCCCCTCCGAATAGCTTTCTTT | CASSPLRIAFF
TRBD1 | . | TRBJ1-5 | TRBV18 | TGTGCCAGCTCACTGGGGACAGAACCACATCAGCCCCAGCATTTT | CASSLGTEPHQPQHF
. | . | TRBJ2-3 | TRBV11-2 | TGTGCCAGCAGCTTAGTAGCGAACACAGATACGCAGTATTTT | CASSLVANTDTQYF
. | . | TRBJ2-2 | TRBV7-6 | TGTGCCAGCAGCTTAGCGCCGGGAGTCGACACCGGGGAGCTGTTTTTT | CASSLAPGVDTGELFF
TRBD1 | . | TRBJ2-7 | TRBV28 | TGTGCCAGCACCCCGGGACAGGGGAACTACGAGCAGTACTTC | CASTPGQGNYEQYF
TRBD2 | . | TRBJ2-3 | TRBV6-1 | TGTGCCAGCAGTGAAGCCCTAGCGGGGCCCACAGATACGCAGTATTTT | CASSEALAGPTDTQYF
. | . | TRBJ2-7 | TRBV25-1 | TGTGCCAGTTCCGCTCCCGAGAGATCCTCCTACGAGCAGTACTTC | CASSAPERSSYEQYF
TRBD1 | . | TRBJ1-3 | TRBV5-4 | TGTGCCAGCAGCACCCGACAGGGGAGTGGAAACACCATATATTTT | CASSTRQGSGNTIYF
. | . | TRBJ1-1 | TRBV27 | TGTGCCAGCAGTTTCGGGGGGGGAACTGAAGCTTTCTTT | CASSFGGGTEAFF
. | . | TRBJ1-2 | TRBV10-3 | TGTGCCATCAGTGAAAGCGTGGGGAATGGCTACACCTTC | CAISESVGNGYTF
. | . | TRBJ2-5 | TRBV5-1 | TGCGCCAGCAGCTTTGGGAGCGCCTCCAACCAAGAGACCCAGTACTTC | CASSFGSASNQETQYF
TRBD1 | . | TRBJ1-5 | TRBV6-1 | TGTGCCAGCAGTCTTGGGGACAGCGTCTCCCAGCCCCAGCATTTT | CASSLGDSVSQPQHF
. | . | TRBJ1-5 | TRBV28 | TGTGCCAGCAGAAACGGGACCTCAAATCAGCCCCAGCATTTT | CASRNGTSNQPQHF
. | once | TRBJ2-7 | TRBV30 | TGTGCCTGGAGTAGGTCGGTGGTGGACGAGCAGTACTTC | CAWSRSVVDEQYF
TRBD1 | . | TRBJ2-3 | TRBV9 | TGTGCCAGCAGCGTAGCTCTTGGACAGGGGACAGATACGCAGTATTTT | CASSVALGQGTDTQYF
. | . | TRBJ2-7 | TRBV5-6 | TGTGCCAGCAGTAAATCCTACGAGCAGTACTTC | CASSKSYEQYF
. | . | TRBJ2-5 | TRBV18 | TGTGCCAGCTCACCAGCGTTAGAGACCCAGTACTTC | CASSPALETQYF
. | . | TRBJ1-2 | TRBV7-3 | TGTGCCAGCAGCTTGTGGGGCAACTATGGCTACACCTTC | CASSLWGNYGYTF
. | . | TRBJ2-5 | TRBV29-1 | TGCAGCGTTGTACAGCTCGAGACCCAGTACTTC | CSVVQLETQYF